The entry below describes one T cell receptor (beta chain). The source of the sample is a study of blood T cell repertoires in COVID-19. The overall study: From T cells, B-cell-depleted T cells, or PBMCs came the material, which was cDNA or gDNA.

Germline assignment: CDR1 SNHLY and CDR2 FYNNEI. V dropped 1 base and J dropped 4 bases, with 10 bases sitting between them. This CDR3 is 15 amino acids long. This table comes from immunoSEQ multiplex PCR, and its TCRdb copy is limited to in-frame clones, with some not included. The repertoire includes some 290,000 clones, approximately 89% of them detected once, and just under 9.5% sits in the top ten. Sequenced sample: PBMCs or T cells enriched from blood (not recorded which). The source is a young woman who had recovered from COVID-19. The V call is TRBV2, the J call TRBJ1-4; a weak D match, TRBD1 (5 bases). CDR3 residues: CASSEVGLGNEKLFF. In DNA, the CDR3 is TGTGCCAGCAGTGAAGTGGGGCTTGGTAATGAAAAACTGTTTTTT.